The T cell receptor (beta chain) under discussion was sequenced for a study of blood T cell repertoires in COVID-19 (dated by TCRdb to about 2020). Context from the whole study: Samples from collaborators originated in the United States, Italy and Spain and spanned both the acute and convalescent phases of COVID-19. The material from the prospective study consisted of cDNA or gDNA derived from T cells, B-cell-depleted T cells, or PBMCs. Deeply sampled blood TCRbeta repertoires from subjects exposed to, actively infected with, or recovered from COVID-19 were included in the dataset. The repertoires were released in a freely available public database intended as a resource for research on the immune response to SARS-CoV-2. The samples were drawn from the first 160 participants of the ongoing ImmuneRACE study and from over a thousand subjects provided by 6 global collaborators. The sample metadata nearly always contained a de-identified subject ID, COVID-19 status, age in years and sex. Where HLA class I and class II types were available, the types were taken from metadata supplied by the sample provider, not from assay-based typing.

General conclusions and limits of the study: The quantity of clinical and demographic metadata differed by source and by participant and was supplied without curation.

Participants in the prospective study were aged about 18 to 95 years, lived in about two dozen United States geographic areas, and enrolled through a virtual design. Cohort assignment in the prospective study relied on participant-reported clinical history from a screening survey and a study questionnaire. Recovered participants in ImmuneRACE Cohort 3 were defined as having two consecutive negative NP/OP PCR tests, clearance from a healthcare professional, or resolution of symptoms. In the prospective study, whole blood, serum and a nasopharyngeal or oropharyngeal swab were collected from each participant by mobile phlebotomists. Additional blood draws and questionnaires over a roughly two-month period could optionally be provided by prospective study participants. Before DNA extraction, prospective study blood samples were shipped either frozen or at room temperature. The trim is 2 bases for V and 8 bases for J, with a gap of 19 bases between the germline ends. CDR1 is given as SGHNT and CDR2 as YYREEE, both from the germline V gene (reference sequence). The CDR3 contains 15 residues, cysteine and phenylalanine counted. Only CDR3 DNA is held: 45 bases, read in frame from base 1.

The immunoSEQ Assay, a bias-controlled multiplex PCR, was used to amplify TCRbeta CDR3 regions from genomic DNA. Per the source publication's procedure: The number of nucleated cells in each sample was estimated by amplification of reference gene primers within the assay. To quantify the absolute abundance of each unique TCRbeta CDR3 rearrangement, sequence reads were collapsed and filtered. For each sample, productive Simpson clonality was calculated by taking the square root of Simpson's diversity index across productive rearrangements. TCRdb limited this immuneACCESS table to in-frame rearrangements with V and J called. A share of clones is missing; checked studies link under half to unresolved V genes, and the rest is unexplained. V and J calls and clone size are those listed in that table; D and trimming were worked out from the DNA. For this sample there are 300,000 or so clones; about nine tenths appear just once. The ten largest clones represent more than 9% of the sample.

For this clone: Its recognized antigen is unknown. No clone much larger than this one lies a single base away; base qualities are absent.

The source is a woman younger than 30 who had recovered from COVID-19. The sequenced sample consisted of PBMCs or T cells enriched from blood (not recorded which). Recombination connected TRBV5-4 to TRBJ1-2; possibly the D gene is TRBD1, per 5 matching bases. The DNA reads TGTGCCAGCAGCTTCTATAGTACAGGAAGAGAAGGCTACACCTTC. It specifies CASSFYSTGREGYTF.